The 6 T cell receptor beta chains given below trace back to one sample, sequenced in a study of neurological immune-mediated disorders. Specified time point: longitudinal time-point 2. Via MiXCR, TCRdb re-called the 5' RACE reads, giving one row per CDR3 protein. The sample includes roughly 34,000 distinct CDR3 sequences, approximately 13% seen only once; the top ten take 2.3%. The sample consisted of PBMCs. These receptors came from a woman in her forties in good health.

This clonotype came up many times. The CDR3 DNA reads as TGTGCCAGCAGCCGTTCAGGGGAAGCCTTTTACGAGCAGTACTTC. Translation: CASSRSGEAFYEQYF. V usage is TRBV7-2 and J usage is TRBJ2-7, with D maybe TRBD1 (6 bases). The CDR3 is 15 amino acids. V gave up 5 bases and J gave up 4 bases, with 18 bases separating them. Germline V CDR1 and CDR2: SGHTA, FQGNSA.

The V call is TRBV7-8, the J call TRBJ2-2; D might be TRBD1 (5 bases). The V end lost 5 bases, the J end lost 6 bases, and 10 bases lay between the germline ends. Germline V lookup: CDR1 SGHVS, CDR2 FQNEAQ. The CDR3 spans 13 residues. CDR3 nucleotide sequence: TGTGCCAGCAGCCCCAGGGTAGCCGGGGAGCTGTTTTTT. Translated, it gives CASSPRVAGELFF. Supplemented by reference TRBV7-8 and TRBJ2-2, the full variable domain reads GAGVSQSPRYKVAKRGQDVALRCDPISGHVSLFWYQQALGQGPEFLTYFQNEAQLDKSGLPSDRFFAERPEGSVSTLKIQRTQQEDSAVYLCASSPRVAGELFFGEGSRLTVL.

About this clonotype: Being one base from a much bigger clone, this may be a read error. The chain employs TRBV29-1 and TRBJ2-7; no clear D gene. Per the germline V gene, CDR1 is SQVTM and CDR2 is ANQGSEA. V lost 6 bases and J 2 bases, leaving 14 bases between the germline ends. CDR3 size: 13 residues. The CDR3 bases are TGCAGCGTCCTTTCAGTGGATACCTACGAGCAGTACTTC. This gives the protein CSVLSVDTYEQYF.

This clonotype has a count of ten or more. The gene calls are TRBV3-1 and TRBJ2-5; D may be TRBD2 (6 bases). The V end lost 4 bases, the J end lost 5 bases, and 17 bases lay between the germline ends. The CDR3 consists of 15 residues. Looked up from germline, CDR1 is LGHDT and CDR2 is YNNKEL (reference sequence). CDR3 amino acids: CASSPTQTSPETQYF. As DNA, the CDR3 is TGTGCCAGCAGCCCCACCCAGACTAGTCCGGAGACCCAGTACTTC.

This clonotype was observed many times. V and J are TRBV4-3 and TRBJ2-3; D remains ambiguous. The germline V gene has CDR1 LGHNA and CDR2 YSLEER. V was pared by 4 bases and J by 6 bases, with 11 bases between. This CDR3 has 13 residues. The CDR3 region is CASSLSVLDTQYF. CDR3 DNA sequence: TGCGCCAGCAGCCTGTCTGTGCTGGATACGCAGTATTTT.

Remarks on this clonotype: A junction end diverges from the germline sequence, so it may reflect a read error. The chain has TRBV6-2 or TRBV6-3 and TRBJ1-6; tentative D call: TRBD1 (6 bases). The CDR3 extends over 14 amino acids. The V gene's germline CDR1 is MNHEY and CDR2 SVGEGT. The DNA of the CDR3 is TGTGCCAGCAGTTACTCTACGACAGGATCAACCCTCAACTTT. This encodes CASSYSTTGSTLNF.